The present T cell receptor (beta chain) was sequenced within a study of post-analysis software for immune sequencing data. Study-wide background: Relapsing-remitting, secondary progressive and progressive-relapsing multiple sclerosis courses were included.

The TCR beta cDNA libraries contained unique molecular identifiers. One entry per CDR3 protein results from TCRdb running MiXCR on the PCR reads. In the table there are 740,000 or so distinct CDR3 sequences, under 70% of which are singletons. The clonotype comes from a girl aged 5 to 17 with multiple sclerosis. Material: blood.

CDR3 nucleotides: TGCAGCGTCTTAGATTGGCGTAACACTGAAGCTTTCTTT. Its protein product is CSVLDWRNTEAFF. V and J are TRBV29-1 and TRBJ1-1; D gene unclear. The CDR3 loop spans 13 amino acids. With 6 bases removed from V and 2 bases from J, the gap between germline ends came to 13 bases. Germline V gene data show CDR1 as SQVTM and CDR2 as ANQGSEA.